A single sample is the source of the 2 T cell receptor beta chains below, sequenced in a study of T cell changes during pregnancy in multiple sclerosis. Some clones are missing from TCRdb's copy, which holds only in-frame ones; the method was immunoSEQ multiplex PCR. The table has tens of thousands of clones, around nine tenths seen once. The specimen comprised CD4+ T cells from peripheral blood mononuclear cells, sampled before pregnancy. These receptors all come from a female donor with multiple sclerosis, enrolled in a pregnancy study.

The chain uses TRBV7-2 and TRBJ1-6; TRBD1 might be the D (5 bases). Germline lookup yields CDR1 SGHTA and CDR2 FQGNSA. The CDR3 consists of 15 residues. V was pared by 1 base and J by 8 bases, with 12 bases between. The CDR3 spells CASSLVVRVDSPLHF. The DNA for the CDR3 is TGTGCCAGCAGCTTAGTGGTCAGGGTGGATTCACCCCTCCACTTT.

Only one count was recorded for this clone. The chain combines TRBV29-1 with TRBJ1-1; 10 positions agree with TRBD1. V was pared by 4 bases and J by 2 bases, with 10 bases of the junction left unmatched. The length of the CDR3 is 16 residues. In germline, CDR1 is SQVTM, CDR2 ANQGSEA. CDR3 loop: CSVGGGTGEGNTEAFF. Written as DNA, the CDR3 is TGCAGCGTTGGCGGTGGGACAGGGGAGGGTAACACTGAAGCTTTCTTT.